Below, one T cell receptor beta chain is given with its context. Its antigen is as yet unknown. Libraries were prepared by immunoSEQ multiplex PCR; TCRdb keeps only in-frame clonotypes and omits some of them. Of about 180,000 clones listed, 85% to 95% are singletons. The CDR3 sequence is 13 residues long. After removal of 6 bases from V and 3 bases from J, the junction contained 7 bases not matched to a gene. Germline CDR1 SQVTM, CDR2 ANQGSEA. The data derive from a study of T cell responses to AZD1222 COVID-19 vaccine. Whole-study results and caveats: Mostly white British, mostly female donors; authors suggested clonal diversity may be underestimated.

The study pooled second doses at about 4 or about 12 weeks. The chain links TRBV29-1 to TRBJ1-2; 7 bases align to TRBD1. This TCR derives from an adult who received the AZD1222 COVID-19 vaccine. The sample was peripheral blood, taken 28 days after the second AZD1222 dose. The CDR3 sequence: CSVDRDRDYGYTF. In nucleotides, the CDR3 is TGCAGCGTCGACAGGGATCGGGACTATGGCTACACCTTC.